The rows below give T cell receptor beta chains drawn from one sample of a study of blood T cell repertoires in COVID-19. The assay was immunoSEQ multiplex PCR, and TCRdb's table has in-frame clones only and misses some. The sample carries some 350,000 clones, approximately 82% recorded once. Sequencing input: peripheral blood. These receptors originate from a man aged 30 to 45 with active or convalescent COVID-19. Each CDR3 is given without its conserved first and last residue. Each record gives: V gene, J gene, CDR3 protein.

TRBV4-3	TRBJ2-1	ASSQGLAGPGEQF
TRBV4-3	TRBJ2-7	ASSQDFPGTSGSYEQY
TRBV7-9	TRBJ2-3	ASSLVGGSDTQY
TRBV10-3	TRBJ1-2	AISEVTADNYGYT
TRBV6-2/TRBV6-3	TRBJ2-1	ASSRTSSAYNEQF
TRBV7-6	TRBJ1-4	ASSLGGGGEKLF
TRBV6-5	TRBJ1-4	ASKISSDEKLF
TRBV7-7	TRBJ2-2	ASSSQGASGELF
TRBV6-5	TRBJ1-3	ASREDFGNTIY
TRBV11-2	TRBJ2-7	ASSNPTGGSYEQY
TRBV30	TRBJ2-5	AWSVGTSIETQY
TRBV15	TRBJ1-2	ATSRVTGGPDGYT
TRBV14	TRBJ1-1	ASSQEVGPEAF
TRBV18	TRBJ1-6	ASSPGASYNSPLH
TRBV28	TRBJ1-5	ASSLWNRPEWPQH
TRBV7-3	TRBJ2-1	ASSLTLGNEQF
TRBV25-1	TRBJ1-1	ASSAFRRTEAF
TRBV7-9	TRBJ2-7	ASSLGTSRPNEQY
TRBV5-5	TRBJ2-1	ASSPILSGAFTYNEQF
TRBV7-9	TRBJ1-5	ASSTTGGHQPQH
TRBV21-1	TRBJ1-6	ASSSREDRGQLEVSYNSPLH
TRBV30	TRBJ1-6	AGGLGNSPLH